This entry lists 31 T cell receptor beta chains sequenced from one sample in a study of T cell changes during pregnancy in multiple sclerosis. Using immunoSEQ multiplex PCR, the repertoire was profiled, and TCRdb retains in-frame clones only, with some absent. The data show more than 25,000 clones, about 87% seen once. Specimen: CD8+ T cells from peripheral blood mononuclear cells, collected in the first trimester of pregnancy. Source of these receptors: a female donor with multiple sclerosis, enrolled in a pregnancy study.

CDR3 region: CASSVGQGFSYEQYF. DNA of the CDR3: TGTGCCAGCAGCGTAGGTCAGGGATTCTCCTACGAGCAGTACTTC. The genes are TRBV9 and TRBJ2-7; possibly TRBD1 for D (5 bases). This CDR3 comprises 15 residues. The ends were cut back, 0 bases at V and 0 bases at J, with 10 bases in the middle. The germline gives CDR1 SGDLS, CDR2 YYNGEE.

The chain couples TRBV25-1 to TRBJ1-1, with D possibly being TRBD1 (6 bases). Germline CDR1 is MGHDK and CDR2 is SYGVNS. V was cut by 7 bases and J by 2 bases, with 17 bases left in between. The CDR3 is 15 amino acids. The CDR3, as DNA: TGTGCCAGCAAAAGGGGGTCCCTTTATAACACTGAAGCTTTCTTT. This encodes CASKRGSLYNTEAFF.

The chain employs TRBV4-3 and TRBJ1-1, with D possibly TRBD1 on 6 matching bases. The ends were cut back, 0 bases at V and 1 base at J, with 9 bases in the middle. CDR1 and CDR2 (germline): LGHNA, YSLEER. This CDR3 is built from 15 residues. The CDR3 is CASSQDEGENTEAFF. CDR3 nucleotide sequence: TGCGCCAGCAGCCAAGATGAGGGGGAGAACACTGAAGCTTTCTTT.

The chain links TRBV9 to TRBJ2-2; TRBD2 aligns across 9 bases. The length of the CDR3 is 15 residues. J gave up 5 bases and V 6 bases, and 8 bases lay outside the gene matches. Germline CDR1 and CDR2: SGDLS and YYNGEE. CDR3 loop: CASKIAGVGTGELFF. In nucleotides, the CDR3 is TGTGCCAGCAAGATAGCGGGAGTCGGAACCGGGGAGCTGTTTTTT. The full variable domain, rest sourced from reference TRBV9 and TRBJ2-2, is DSGVTQTPKHLITATGQRVTLRCSPRSGDLSVYWYQQSLDQGLQFLIQYYNGEERAKGNILERFSAQQFPDLHSELNLSSLELGDSALYFCASKIAGVGTGELFFGEGSRLTVL.

The genes are TRBV6-6 and TRBJ1-1; D remains ambiguous. Between the trimmed V and J ends, which lost 2 bases and 0 bases, there was a span of 10 bases. The germline CDR1 and CDR2 sequences are MNHNY and SVGAGI (reference sequence). This CDR3 is 15 amino acids long. The CDR3 DNA reads TGTGCCAGCAGTTACACCCAACCAGTGAACACTGAAGCTTTCTTT. This translates into CASSYTQPVNTEAFF.

This clone was observed at least ten times. Other DNA sequences in the same sample also yield this CDR3. The rearrangement joins TRBV27 to TRBJ2-1; 7 nucleotides match TRBD2. The V and J ends lost 2 bases and 0 bases, in that order; junction bases with no gene match: 1. This CDR3 contains 15 residues. Germline values: CDR1 MNHEY, CDR2 SMNVEV (reference sequence). CDR3 loop: CASSLERGSYNEQFF. The CDR3 DNA reads as TGTGCCAGCAGTTTAGAGCGGGGCTCCTACAATGAGCAGTTCTTC.

This chain uses TRBV7-3 with TRBJ2-1; the match to TRBD2 covers 8 bases. The ends lost 4 bases at V and 8 bases at J; junction bases unmatched: 4. Germline V gene lookup returns CDR1 SGHTA and CDR2 FQGTGA. The CDR3 totals 13 residues. CDR3 sequence: CASSSIGGDEQFF. CDR3 sequence (DNA): TGTGCCAGCAGCTCTATCGGGGGGGATGAGCAGTTCTTC.

The chain employs TRBV7-9 and TRBJ2-7; 8 bases fit TRBD2. Germline loops: CDR1 SEHNR, CDR2 FQNEAQ (reference sequence). V was pared by 1 base and J by 0 bases, with 11 bases of the junction left unmatched. CDR3 length: 18 amino acids. The CDR3 region is CASSLVALLLADSYEQYF. Here the CDR3 DNA reads TGTGCCAGCAGCTTAGTGGCTTTACTACTAGCGGACTCCTACGAGCAGTACTTC.

The rearrangement uses TRBV4-3 and TRBJ2-3, with 8 bases aligning to TRBD2. Germline V gene sequence: CDR1 LGHNA, CDR2 YSLEER. This CDR3 comprises 15 residues. Trimming cost V 1 base and J 1 base; bases outside gene matches: 1. CDR3 sequence (DNA): TGCGCCAGCAGCCAAGCCGGGGGGGGCACAGATACGCAGTATTTT. Amino acid sequence: CASSQAGGGTDTQYF.

The chain recombines TRBV6-5 with TRBJ2-3; D unresolved. The length of the CDR3 is 12 residues. The germline V gene encodes CDR1 MNHEY and CDR2 SVGAGI. Between the trimmed V and J ends, which lost 8 bases and 1 base, there was a span of 7 bases. The CDR3 nucleotides are TGTGCCAGCGGTTTCGGCACAGATACGCAGTATTTT. The encoded protein is CASGFGTDTQYF.

This chain connects TRBV27 to TRBJ1-5, with D maybe TRBD1 (5 bases). Between the trimmed V and J ends, which lost 5 bases and 2 bases, there was a span of 10 bases. CDR1 and CDR2 (germline): MNHEY, SMNVEV (reference sequence). The CDR3 sequence is 14 residues long. The CDR3 sequence: CASSRQGGNQPQHF. CDR3 coding DNA: TGTGCCAGCAGTCGGCAGGGTGGCAATCAGCCCCAGCATTTT.

This sequence joins TRBV19 and TRBJ2-7; no clear D gene. Germline V gene sequence: CDR1 LNHDA, CDR2 SQIVND (reference sequence). The CDR3 is 16 amino acids. V lost 0 bases, J lost 7 bases, and 19 bases lay in between. CDR3 residues: CASSIDSTEVPWEQYF. CDR3 sequence (DNA): TGTGCCAGTAGTATAGATTCTACCGAAGTCCCTTGGGAGCAGTACTTC. Combining the CDR3 with reference TRBV19 and TRBJ2-7 gives the whole variable domain DGGITQSPKYLFRKEGQNVTLSCEQNLNHDAMYWYRQDPGQGLRLIYYSQIVNDFQKGDIAEGYSVSREKKESFPLTVTSAQKNPTAFYLCASSIDSTEVPWEQYFGPGTRLTVT.

This clone was detected a few times. The chain uses TRBV7-9 and TRBJ1-1; tentative D call: TRBD1 (6 bases). Germline CDR1 and CDR2: SEHNR and FQNEAQ (reference sequence). The ends were cut back, 6 bases at V and 7 bases at J, with 15 bases in the middle. This CDR3 is built from 13 residues. The CDR3 nucleotides are TGTGCCAGCAGTTCTGGACAGTCCTATGAAGCTTTCTTT. It is translated as CASSSGQSYEAFF.

V usage is TRBV9 and J usage is TRBJ1-1; 7 bases line up with TRBD1. Germline CDR1 reads SGDLS; CDR2 reads YYNGEE. The CDR3 runs to 15 residues. V gave up 4 bases and J gave up 1 base; unmatched junction bases: 7. CDR3 sequence: CASSPRQGENTEAFF. CDR3 nucleotides: TGTGCCAGCAGCCCCAGACAGGGAGAGAACACTGAAGCTTTCTTT.

The chain joins TRBV5-6 to TRBJ1-2; 11 bases are shared with TRBD1. CDR1 and CDR2 (germline): SGHDT, YYEEEE. CDR3 length: 15 amino acids. After removal of 5 bases from V and 8 bases from J, the junction contained 11 bases not matched to a gene. DNA for the CDR3: TGTGCCAGCAGGGAAGCCGGGACAGGGGGTTTCGGCTACACCTTC. Translated, it gives CASREAGTGGFGYTF.

This sequence joins TRBV6-1 and TRBJ2-3; D possibly corresponds to TRBD1 (5 bases). V was pared by 1 base and J by 6 bases, with 11 bases between. The CDR3 covers 14 residues. Germline CDR1 is MNHNS and CDR2 is SASEGT. Written as DNA, the CDR3 is TGTGCCAGCAGTGAAGTCTCGGACACGGATACGCAGTATTTT. It specifies CASSEVSDTDTQYF.

This chain uses TRBV5-5 with TRBJ1-2; 9 positions match TRBD1. CDR1 is SGHKS and CDR2 is YYEKEE in the germline V gene (reference sequence). The CDR3 has 16 residues. V was pared by 3 bases and J by 5 bases, with 11 bases of the junction left unmatched. CDR3 DNA sequence: TGTGCCAGCAGCTCACTTCCGGGACAGGGTATTTATGGCTACACCTTC. It is translated as CASSSLPGQGIYGYTF.

V is TRBV13 and J is TRBJ2-1; D unresolved. V was shortened by 1 base and J by 3 bases, with 7 bases between the two germline ends. This CDR3 is 14 amino acids long. Germline assignment: CDR1 PRHDT and CDR2 FYEKMQ (reference sequence). The CDR3 nucleotides read TGTGCCAGCAGCTTAGAATCCAGCTACAATGAGCAGTTCTTC. This encodes CASSLESSYNEQFF.

The V gene is TRBV11-3, the J gene TRBJ2-2, with 14 bases identical to TRBD2. V lost 7 bases to trimming and J lost 6 bases; unmatched junction nucleotides: 4. Per the germline V gene, CDR1 is SGHNT and CDR2 is YENEEA. The CDR3 extends over 15 amino acids. The CDR3 is CASTTSGGAAGELFF. The DNA for the CDR3 is TGTGCCAGCACGACTAGCGGGGGGGCGGCCGGGGAGCTGTTTTTT.

In its sample, this clone is hyperexpanded. This chain joins TRBV4-1 and TRBJ1-5; D is unresolved. The CDR3 contains 14 residues. Germline V lookup: CDR1 MGHRA, CDR2 YSYEKL. V lost 5 bases and J lost 6, with 14 bases in between. As DNA, the CDR3 is TGCGCCAGCAGCTCGGAAGCGGGCAGTCAGCCCCAGCATTTT. Encoded protein: CASSSEAGSQPQHF.

This chain uses TRBV6-1 with TRBJ2-1, with D unclear. CDR1 and CDR2 from the germline V gene are MNHNS and SASEGT. The CDR3 length is 15 residues. V was trimmed by 8 bases and J by 4 bases, leaving 18 bases between them. CDR3 coding DNA: TGTGCCAGCCTTATGGCCCCGGGTGGGTACAATGAGCAGTTCTTC. It encodes CASLMAPGGYNEQFF.

V and J are TRBV11-2 and TRBJ1-2, with D unresolved. Trimming left V 4 bases short and J 6 bases short, with 15 bases between. The CDR3 is 14 residues long. Germline values: CDR1 SGHAT, CDR2 FQNNGV. CDR3 sequence (DNA): TGTGCCAGCAGCTCGCGGGCGCCATTCGATGGCTACACCTTC. Its translation: CASSSRAPFDGYTF.

The chain uses TRBV7-9 and TRBJ2-7; TRBD2 might be the D (6 bases). CDR1 SEHNR and CDR2 FQNEAQ come from the germline V gene (reference sequence). The CDR3 is 14 residues long. Deletions cut 5 bases from V and 2 bases from J, with 13 bases between. The CDR3 region has the DNA TGTGCCAGCAGCCCGGGGACGGGAGCCTACGAGCAGTACTTC. This gives the protein CASSPGTGAYEQYF.

The sample holds many counts of this clone. J is TRBJ2-2 and V is TRBV6-4; D remains ambiguous. This CDR3 is 15 amino acids long. V was cut by 6 bases and J by 0 bases, with 11 bases left in between. CDR1 and CDR2 (germline): MRHNA, SNTAGT. The CDR3 loop is CASSEAATNTGELFF. The CDR3 coding sequence is TGTGCCAGCAGCGAAGCTGCGACGAACACCGGGGAGCTGTTTTTT.

This sequence joins TRBV6-1 and TRBJ2-7; TRBD2 might be the D (6 bases). The germline gives CDR1 MNHNS, CDR2 SASEGT. V lost 1 base to trimming and J lost 2 bases, with 18 bases between them. CDR3 length equals 17 residues. This chain's CDR3 is CASSEGPLGLVTYEQYF. In nucleotides, the CDR3 is TGTGCCAGCAGTGAAGGGCCGTTGGGACTGGTGACCTACGAGCAGTACTTC.

The chain recombines TRBV6-1 with TRBJ1-2, with no clear D. Germline V CDR1 and CDR2: MNHNS, SASEGT. CDR3 length: 15 residues. V was cut by 1 base and J by 3 bases, with 12 bases left in between. The CDR3: CASSEDPPDYYGYTF. The DNA of the CDR3 is TGTGCCAGCAGTGAAGATCCCCCAGATTACTATGGCTACACCTTC.

This rearrangement joins TRBV27 to TRBJ1-3; D is ambiguous. V lost 6 bases and J 6 bases, leaving 12 bases between the germline ends. CDR1 and CDR2 from the germline V gene are MNHEY and SMNVEV (reference sequence). The CDR3 has 13 amino acids. The CDR3 DNA is TGTGCCAGCAGCCTCAGTTCAGAAAACACCATATATTTT. Its translation is CASSLSSENTIYF.

The V call is TRBV2, the J call TRBJ2-7; 9 bases match TRBD1. The CDR3 totals 13 residues. J lost 3 bases, V lost 3 bases, and 0 bases had no gene match. Germline assignment: CDR1 SNHLY and CDR2 FYNNEI. The CDR3 coding sequence is TGTGCCAGCAGTGAGGACAGGGGCTACGAGCAGTACTTC. This translates into CASSEDRGYEQYF.

This rearrangement joins TRBV6-4 to TRBJ2-1; 11 bases line up with TRBD2. Germline V gene data show CDR1 as MRHNA and CDR2 as SNTAGT. The CDR3 has 15 residues. The V segment lost 2 bases and the J segment 5 bases; nucleotides outside the gene matches: 2. The CDR3 DNA sequence: TGTGCCAGCAGTGACGTAGCGGGAGGGAACAATGAGCAGTTCTTC. The encoded protein is CASSDVAGGNNEQFF.

The rearrangement uses TRBV7-8 and TRBJ2-1; TRBD2 aligns across 13 bases. The CDR3 is 19 residues long. Trimming cost V 1 base and J 8 bases; bases outside gene matches: 14. Germline V lookup: CDR1 SGHVS, CDR2 FQNEAQ. DNA of the CDR3: TGTGCCAGCAGCTTAGTACTAGCGGGAGGGCCCCTCCACCTCGATGAGCAGTTCTTC. Its protein is CASSLVLAGGPLHLDEQFF.

The chain recombines TRBV13 with TRBJ2-1; tentative D call: TRBD2 (6 bases). The CDR3 covers 16 residues. Germline CDR1 is PRHDT and CDR2 is FYEKMQ (reference sequence). Trimming stripped 4 bases from V and 6 bases from J, with 19 bases between. CDR3 sequence reads: CASSSEDFRESNEQFF. The CDR3 DNA sequence: TGTGCCAGCAGCTCAGAGGATTTTCGGGAGTCCAATGAGCAGTTCTTC. Combining the CDR3 with reference TRBV13 and TRBJ2-1 gives the whole variable domain AAGVIQSPRHLIKEKRETATLKCYPIPRHDTVYWYQQGPGQDPQFLISFYEKMQSDKGSIPDRFSAQQFSDYHSELNMSSLELGDSALYFCASSSEDFRESNEQFFGPGTRLTVL.